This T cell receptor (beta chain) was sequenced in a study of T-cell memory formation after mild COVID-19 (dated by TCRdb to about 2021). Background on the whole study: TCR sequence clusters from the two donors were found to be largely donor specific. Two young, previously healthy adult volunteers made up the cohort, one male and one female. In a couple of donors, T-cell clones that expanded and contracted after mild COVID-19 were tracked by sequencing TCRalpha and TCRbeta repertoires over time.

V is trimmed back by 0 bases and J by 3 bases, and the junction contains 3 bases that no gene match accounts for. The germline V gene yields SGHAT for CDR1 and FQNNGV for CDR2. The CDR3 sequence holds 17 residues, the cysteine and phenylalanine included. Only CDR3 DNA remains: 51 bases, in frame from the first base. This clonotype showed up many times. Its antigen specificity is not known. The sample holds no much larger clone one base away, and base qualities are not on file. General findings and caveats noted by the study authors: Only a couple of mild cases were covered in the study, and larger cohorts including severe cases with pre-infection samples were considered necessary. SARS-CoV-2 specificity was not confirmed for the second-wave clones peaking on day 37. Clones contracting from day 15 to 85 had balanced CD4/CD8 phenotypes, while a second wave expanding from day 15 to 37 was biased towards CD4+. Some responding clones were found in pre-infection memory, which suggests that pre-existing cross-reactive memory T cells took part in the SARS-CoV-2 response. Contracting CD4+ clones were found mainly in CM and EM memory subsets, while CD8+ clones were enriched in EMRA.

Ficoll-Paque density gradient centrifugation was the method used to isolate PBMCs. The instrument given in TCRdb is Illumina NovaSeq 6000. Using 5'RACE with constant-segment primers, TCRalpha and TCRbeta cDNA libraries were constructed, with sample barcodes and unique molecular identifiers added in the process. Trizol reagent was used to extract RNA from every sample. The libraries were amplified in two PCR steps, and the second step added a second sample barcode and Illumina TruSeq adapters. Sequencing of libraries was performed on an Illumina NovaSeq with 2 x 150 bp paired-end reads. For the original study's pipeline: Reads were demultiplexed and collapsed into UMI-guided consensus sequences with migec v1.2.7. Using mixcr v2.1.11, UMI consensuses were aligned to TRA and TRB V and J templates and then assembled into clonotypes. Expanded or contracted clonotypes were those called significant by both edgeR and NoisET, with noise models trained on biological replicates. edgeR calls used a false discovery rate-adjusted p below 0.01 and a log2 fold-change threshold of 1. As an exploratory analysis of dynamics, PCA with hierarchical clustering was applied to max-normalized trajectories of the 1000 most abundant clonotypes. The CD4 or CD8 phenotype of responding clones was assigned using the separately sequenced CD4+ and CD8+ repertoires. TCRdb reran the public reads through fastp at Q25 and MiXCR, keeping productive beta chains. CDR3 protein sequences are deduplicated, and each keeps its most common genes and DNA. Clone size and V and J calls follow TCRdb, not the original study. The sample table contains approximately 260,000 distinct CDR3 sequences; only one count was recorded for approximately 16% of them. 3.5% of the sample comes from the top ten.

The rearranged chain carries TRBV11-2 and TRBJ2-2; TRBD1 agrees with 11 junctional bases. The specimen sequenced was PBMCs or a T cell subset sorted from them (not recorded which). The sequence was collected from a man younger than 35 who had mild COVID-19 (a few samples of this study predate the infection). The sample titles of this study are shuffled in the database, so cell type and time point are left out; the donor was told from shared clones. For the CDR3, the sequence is CASSLERDRGDTGELFF. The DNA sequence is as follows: TGTGCCAGCAGCTTAGAACGGGACAGGGGGGACACCGGGGAGCTGTTTTTT.